This T cell receptor beta chain comes out of a study of shared clonotypes between healthy human individuals. About this clone: Its specificity is unknown.

The germline V and J ends were trimmed by 8 bases and 8 bases, with 12 bases remaining between them. This CDR3 contains 11 residues. The germline V gene has CDR1 SNHLY and CDR2 FYNNEI. Terminally differentiated effector memory CD45RA+ cells were left out of the naive CD8 fraction, which was CD45RO-negative and positively selected for CCR7. Produced via immunoSEQ multiplex PCR; TCRdb's table is partial and in-frame only. The sample holds approximately 810,000 clones, almost 95% seen once. General study points: Rarefaction exposed incomplete sorted-subset sequencing despite large depth.

This TCR derives from a man aged 30 to 39 in good health. V usage is TRBV2 and J usage is TRBJ1-1; D remains ambiguous. The sequenced sample was naive CD8+ T cells sorted from blood. CDR3 protein: CASGREKEAFF. In DNA, the CDR3 is TGTGCCAGCGGGAGGGAAAAGGAAGCTTTCTTT.